This TCR beta chain was captured by sequencing in a study of T cell responses to AZD1222 COVID-19 vaccine. V dropped 4 bases and J dropped 3; count of bases not matched to a gene: 5. There are 15 residues in the CDR3. Germline-derived CDR1 and CDR2 are KGHDR and SFDVKD. A remark on this clone: Its antigen is not identified.

Study results and limitations: Spike-wide coverage was observed for vaccine-associated CD4 TCRs, with dominant responses at 160-218 and 743-854. Per reports, nearly half of all spike-specific TCRs target regions that are unmutated in variants.

Assay used: immunoSEQ multiplex PCR; TCRdb lists only in-frame clones, some missing. Here the sample spans 200,000 or so clones, approximately 92% being singletons. Source: peripheral blood, taken on day 0 of AZD1222 vaccination. The chain links TRBV24-1 to TRBJ1-5; 7 bases line up with TRBD1. The receptor comes from an adult in good health. Written as DNA, the CDR3 is TGTGCCACCAGTGACAAACAGGGGTACAATCAGCCCCAGCATTTT. Translation: CATSDKQGYNQPQHF.